These 7 T cell receptor beta chains share one sample of origin, sequenced in a study of T cell responses to AZD1222 COVID-19 vaccine. TCRdb keeps only in-frame clones here, not all; method: immunoSEQ multiplex PCR. Among more than 90,000 clones, around 83% were seen once, and the ten largest hold 17%. This material consisted of peripheral blood, taken 28 days after the second AZD1222 dose. All receptors derive from an adult who received the AZD1222 COVID-19 vaccine.

The chain uses TRBV9 and TRBJ1-2, with 9 bases matching TRBD1. Germline CDR1 reads SGDLS; CDR2 reads YYNGEE. The CDR3 is made up of 15 amino acids. Germline trimming cut 2 bases from V and 8 bases from J; bases unmatched to any gene: 10. The CDR3 loop reads CASSVGWDRVAGYTF. CDR3 sequence (DNA): TGTGCCAGCAGCGTCGGCTGGGACAGGGTAGCCGGCTACACCTTC.

The rearrangement links TRBV7-9 to TRBJ2-3; 9 nucleotides align to TRBD1. Unmatched junction bases numbered 5, after V lost 5 bases and J lost 2 bases. The germline gives CDR1 SEHNR, CDR2 FQNEAQ (reference sequence). The CDR3 covers 15 residues. The CDR3 nucleotides are TGTGCCAGCAGCACACAGGGGGCGATCACAGATACGCAGTATTTT. Amino acids: CASSTQGAITDTQYF.

The chain links TRBV7-9 to TRBJ1-3; unclear D gene. V was shortened by 5 bases and J by 0 bases, with 8 bases between the two germline ends. CDR3 length: 14 residues. The germline gives CDR1 SEHNR, CDR2 FQNEAQ (reference sequence). The CDR3 region has the DNA TGTGCCAGCAGCGATCGGTCCTCTGGAAACACCATATATTTT. Amino acid sequence: CASSDRSSGNTIYF.

The V gene is TRBV9, the J gene TRBJ2-7; D ambiguous. This CDR3 region has 15 residues. V was trimmed by 4 bases and J by 3 bases, leaving 17 bases between them. The V gene's germline CDR1 is SGDLS and CDR2 YYNGEE. The chain's CDR3 is CASSFRGELGYEQYF. CDR3 sequence (DNA): TGTGCCAGCAGCTTCCGAGGTGAGCTTGGCTACGAGCAGTACTTC.

This clone was seen just once. The chain uses TRBV5-4 and TRBJ2-1; D might be TRBD1 (6 bases). Per germline, CDR1 SGHNT and CDR2 YYREEE (reference sequence). The V gene lost 2 bases and the J gene lost 0 bases, with 12 bases spanning the gap. The CDR3 has 16 residues. CDR3 protein: CASSLGGGSSYNEQFF. CDR3 DNA sequence: TGTGCCAGCAGCTTAGGTGGGGGCAGCTCCTACAATGAGCAGTTCTTC.

The chain uses TRBV3-1 (or the pseudogene TRBV3-2) and TRBJ1-3; D uncertain. The V and J ends lost 1 base and 0 bases respectively, with 7 bases between them. CDR3 length equals 15 residues. Germline CDR1 and CDR2: LGHDT and YNNKEL (reference sequence). The CDR3 DNA reads TGTGCCAGCAGCCAAGCCGACTACTCTGGAAACACCATATATTTT. This sequence encodes CASSQADYSGNTIYF.

The chain employs TRBV27 and TRBJ2-3; 11 bases are a match to TRBD1. Germline V CDR1 and CDR2: MNHEY, SMNVEV (reference sequence). The J segment lost 7 bases and the V segment lost 3 bases, leaving 3 bases of the junction unmatched. This CDR3 is built from 14 residues. CDR3 sequence reads: CASSFGQGAYTQYF. CDR3 DNA: TGTGCCAGCAGTTTCGGACAGGGGGCATATACGCAGTATTTT.